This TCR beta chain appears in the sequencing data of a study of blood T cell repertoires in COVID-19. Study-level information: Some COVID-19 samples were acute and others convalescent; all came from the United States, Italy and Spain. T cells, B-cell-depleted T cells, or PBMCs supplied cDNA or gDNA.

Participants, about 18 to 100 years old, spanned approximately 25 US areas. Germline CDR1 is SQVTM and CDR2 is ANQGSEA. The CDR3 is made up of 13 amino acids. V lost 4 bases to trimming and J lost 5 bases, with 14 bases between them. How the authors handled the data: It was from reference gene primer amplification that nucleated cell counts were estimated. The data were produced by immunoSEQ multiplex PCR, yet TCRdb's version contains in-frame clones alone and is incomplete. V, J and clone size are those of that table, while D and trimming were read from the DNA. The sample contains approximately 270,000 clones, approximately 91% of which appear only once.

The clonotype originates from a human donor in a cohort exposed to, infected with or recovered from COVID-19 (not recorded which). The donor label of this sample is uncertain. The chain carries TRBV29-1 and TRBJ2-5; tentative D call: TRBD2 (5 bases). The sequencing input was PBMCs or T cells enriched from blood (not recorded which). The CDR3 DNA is TGCAGCGTTGTGTCTAGCTGGTCGGAGACCCAGTACTTC. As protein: CSVVSSWSETQYF.